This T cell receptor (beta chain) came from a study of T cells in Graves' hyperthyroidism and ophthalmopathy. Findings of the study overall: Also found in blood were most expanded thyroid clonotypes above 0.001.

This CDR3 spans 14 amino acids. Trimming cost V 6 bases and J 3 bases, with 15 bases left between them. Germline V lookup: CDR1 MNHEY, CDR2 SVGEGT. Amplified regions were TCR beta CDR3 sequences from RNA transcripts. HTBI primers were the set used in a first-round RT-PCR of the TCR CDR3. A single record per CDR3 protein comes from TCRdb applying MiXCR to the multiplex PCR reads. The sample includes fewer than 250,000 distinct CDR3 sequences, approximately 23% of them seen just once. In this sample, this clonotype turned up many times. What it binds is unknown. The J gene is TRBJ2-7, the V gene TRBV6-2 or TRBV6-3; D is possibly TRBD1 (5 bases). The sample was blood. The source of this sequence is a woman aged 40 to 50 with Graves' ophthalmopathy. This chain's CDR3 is CASRQNGHLYEQYF. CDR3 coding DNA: TGTGCCAGCAGGCAAAATGGACACCTCTACGAGCAGTACTTC.